Listed below are T cell receptor beta chains from one sample, sequenced in a study of shared clonotypes between healthy human individuals. Sequenced by immunoSEQ multiplex PCR; TCRdb stores in-frame clones only, minus some. The sample lists some 2 million clones, roughly 94% occurring once. The sequencing sample was made of naive CD4+ T cells sorted from blood. The receptor set was obtained from a man younger than 30 in good health. Each CDR3 is given with its conserved first and last residue. D genes are given only for firm matches. Expanded clones are given a class, and other clones once, few, many or no size at all.

j_call,d_call,clone_size,v_call,cdr3_nt,cdr3_aa
TRBJ1-6,-,-,TRBV30,TGTGCCTACGGGGGGAGCTCCTATAATTCACCCCTCCACTTT,CAYGGSSYNSPLHF
TRBJ1-2,TRBD1,once,TRBV28,TGTGCCAGCAGTTTTCTACGGGGACAGGGATATGGCTACACCTTC,CASSFLRGQGYGYTF
TRBJ1-1,-,-,TRBV15,TGTGCCACCAGCAGAGATCGACCGGACTCTGAAGCTTTCTTT,CATSRDRPDSEAFF
TRBJ2-2,-,-,TRBV9,TGTGCCAGCAGCGTAGCCGACTGGAGTCGGGCGAACACCGGGGAGCTGTTTTTT,CASSVADWSRANTGELFF
TRBJ1-3,TRBD1,-,TRBV5-1,TGCGCCAGCAGCTTGCGGACAGGGGGAGGAAACACCATATATTTT,CASSLRTGGGNTIYF
TRBJ2-1,TRBD2,-,TRBV7-9,TGTGCCAGCAGCCCCCGGGGGACTAGCGGGATGAGCTCCTACAATGAGCAGTTCTTC,CASSPRGTSGMSSYNEQFF
TRBJ1-2,-,-,TRBV7-6,TGTGCCAGCAGCTTAGGCTCCAGGGATGGCTACACCTTC,CASSLGSRDGYTF
TRBJ2-5,-,-,TRBV18,TGTGCCAGCTCACCACCCAGCAGGGGAGAAGAGACCCAGTACTTC,CASSPPSRGEETQYF
TRBJ2-7,-,-,TRBV19,TGTGCCAGTAGTAATCCCCCCGGGAACTACGAGCAGTACTTC,CASSNPPGNYEQYF
TRBJ2-3,-,-,TRBV11-2,TGTGCCAGCAGCTTAGGGATAGCGGTAACAGATACGCAGTATTTT,CASSLGIAVTDTQYF
TRBJ1-6,TRBD1,-,TRBV18,TGTGCCAGCTCACCTGACACCGGGACAGGGGATAATTCACCCCTCCACTTT,CASSPDTGTGDNSPLHF
TRBJ1-3,TRBD1,-,TRBV18,TGTGCCAGCTCACAGGGGACAGATGGAAACACCATATATTTT,CASSQGTDGNTIYF
TRBJ1-2,-,-,TRBV6-5,TGTGCCAGCAGTTACTTAAGGGGCAATGGCTACACCTTC,CASSYLRGNGYTF
TRBJ1-6,-,-,TRBV28,TGTGCCAGCGGGTTGAGTTCACCCCTCCACTTT,CASGLSSPLHF
TRBJ1-2,TRBD1,-,TRBV11-2,TGTGCCAGCAGCTTACTTGGGCAGGGGGGCTACTATGGCTACACCTTC,CASSLLGQGGYYGYTF
TRBJ2-2,-,-,TRBV6-1,TGTGCCAGCAGTGAAGCTCCGTTCACCGGGGAGCTGTTTTTT,CASSEAPFTGELFF
TRBJ2-7,-,-,TRBV7-9,TGTGCCAGCAGCTTAAGTTCCGGGGGCGGGTACGAGCAGTACTTC,CASSLSSGGGYEQYF
TRBJ2-3,-,-,TRBV30,TGTGCCTGGAGCCTCCTCGGGAGCACAGATACGCAGTATTTT,CAWSLLGSTDTQYF
TRBJ2-5,-,-,TRBV7-2,TGTGCCAGCAGCTTAGGGGCGGGGCAGCAAGAGACCCAGTACTTC,CASSLGAGQQETQYF
TRBJ1-3,-,-,TRBV6-5,TGTGCCAGCAGGCGTTTACTCTCTGGAAACACCATATATTTT,CASRRLLSGNTIYF
TRBJ2-3,TRBD2,-,TRBV5-1,TGCGCCAGCAGCAATCGACTAGCGGGGGGCACAGATACGCAGTATTTT,CASSNRLAGGTDTQYF
TRBJ1-5,TRBD1,few,TRBV9,TGTGCCAGCAGCGTCGGACAGGGCAGCCAGCCCCAGCATTTT,CASSVGQGSQPQHF
TRBJ2-1,TRBD2,once,TRBV7-2,TGTGCCAGCAGACTAGCGGGAGGGAGCTACAATGAGCAGTTCTTC,CASRLAGGSYNEQFF
TRBJ1-5,TRBD1,-,TRBV15,TGTGCCACCAGCAGAGATCCCACAGGGGACTATCAGCCCCAGCATTTT,CATSRDPTGDYQPQHF
TRBJ1-4,-,-,TRBV18,TGTGCCAGCTCACCACGGCCAGACGCAACTAATGAAAAACTGTTTTTT,CASSPRPDATNEKLFF
TRBJ2-3,TRBD2,-,TRBV2,TGTGCCAGCAGGCGTCTAGCGGGGGACACAGATACGCAGTATTTT,CASRRLAGDTDTQYF
TRBJ2-1,TRBD2,-,TRBV19,TGTGCCAGTAGCTCTTGGACTAGCGGGGTCAATGAGCAGTTCTTC,CASSSWTSGVNEQFF
TRBJ1-6,TRBD1,-,TRBV5-1,TGCGCCAGCAGCTTAGAACCGGGACAGGGTACTCCACCCCTCCACTTT,CASSLEPGQGTPPLHF
TRBJ2-2,-,-,TRBV5-4,TGTGCCAGCAGCTTAGCGACAGGGAACACCGGGGAGCTGTTTTTT,CASSLATGNTGELFF
TRBJ1-5,-,-,TRBV15,TGTGCCACCAGCAGAGGCCGGACAGATAATAGCAATCAGCCCCAGCATTTT,CATSRGRTDNSNQPQHF
TRBJ1-6,-,once,TRBV10-3,TGTGCCATCAGGAAACAGGAGTCCCAAATTTCACCCCTCCACTTT,CAIRKQESQISPLHF
TRBJ1-2,TRBD1,-,TRBV18,TGTGCCAGCTCACCAGACAGGGCCTATGGCTACACCTTC,CASSPDRAYGYTF
TRBJ1-4,TRBD1,-,TRBV6-1,TGTGCCATTGGACAGGGGAATGAAAAACTGTTTTTT,CAIGQGNEKLFF
TRBJ2-7,-,-,TRBV5-6,TGTGCCAGCAGCTGGGACGGCGACTACGAGCAGTACTTC,CASSWDGDYEQYF
TRBJ1-1,-,-,TRBV6-5,TGTGCCAGCAGTTTAAGGGGTGGTACTGAAGCTTTCTTT,CASSLRGGTEAFF
TRBJ2-3,-,-,TRBV2,TGTGCCAGCAGTGAGATCGCTACCGAGTCGGATACGCAGTATTTT,CASSEIATESDTQYF
TRBJ1-2,-,-,TRBV2,TGTGCCAGCAGGCTAACGGGCTATGGCTACACCTTC,CASRLTGYGYTF
TRBJ2-7,TRBD2,-,TRBV14,TGTGCCAGCAGCCAAGGGGGACTAGCGGGAGTGAAAATACGCGAGCAGTACTTC,CASSQGGLAGVKIREQYF
TRBJ1-5,-,once,TRBV15,TGTGCCACCAGCAGACCTTCCAGGGGCCTCAATCAGCCCCAGCATTTT,CATSRPSRGLNQPQHF
TRBJ1-3,-,-,TRBV25-1,TGTGCCAGCAGTGAATATCCGGGCAGGGGAAACACCATATATTTT,CASSEYPGRGNTIYF
TRBJ2-4,-,-,TRBV7-2,TGTGCCAGCAGCACCGCGGGGCGCGGAAACATTCAGTACTTC,CASSTAGRGNIQYF